The 17 T cell receptor beta chains below were found in one sample sequenced in a study of CD8+ T cells in alopecia areata. The sequencing template was cDNA reverse transcribed from extracted RNA. The repertoire was sequenced with immunoSEQ multiplex PCR; TCRdb's copy has only in-frame clones and lacks some. The profile covers about 110,000 clones, none occurring a single time. The sequencing input was lesional skin. Receptors originate from a C3H/HeJ mouse with alopecia areata. This strain has MHC haplotype H2-k.

In regard to this clone: Genes and germline are mouse. Sequencing ends 4 residues short of the CDR3 end; the germline J gene provides the rest. The chain employs TRBV13-1 and TRBJ2-2, with D tentatively TRBD1 (5 bases). Trimming pared 0 bases from V and 3 bases from J, leaving 6 bases between. Per the germline V gene, CDR1 is NSHNY and CDR2 is SYGAGN. The CDR3 contains 14 residues. The CDR3 protein is CASSDGGDTGQLYF. CDR3 DNA, as far as it was read: TGTGCCAGCAGTGATGGAGGGGACACCGGG.

As concerns this clone: Each gene name is a mouse one. Sequencing ends 4 residues short of the CDR3 end; the germline J gene provides the rest. The genes are TRBV13-3 and TRBJ2-5; 14 positions agree with TRBD2. CDR3 size: 19 residues. Germline assignment: CDR1 NNHDY and CDR2 SYVADS. Incomplete CDR3 DNA: TGTGCCAGCAGTGATGCATCCCGGGACTGGGGGGGCCTTGAAGAC. Protein: CASSDASRDWGGLED. From start to end, the CDR3 is CASSDASRDWGGLEDTQYF.

Remarks on this clone: Gene and germline names: mouse. The sequenced fragment ends 4 residues before the CDR3 boundary, so the rest is inferred from the germline J gene. Other DNA variants within this sample encode the same CDR3. The rearrangement uses TRBV13-2 and TRBJ2-1; 8 bases fit TRBD1. Unmatched junction bases numbered 2, after V lost 2 bases and J lost 4 bases. This CDR3 spans 14 amino acids. Germline V CDR1 and CDR2: NNHNN, SYGAGS (reference sequence). The CDR3 DNA, read in part, is TGTGCCAGCGGTGACGGACAGGGATATGCT. As protein: CASGDGQGYA. The whole CDR3 region reads CASGDGQGYAEQFF.

The sample holds many counts of this clone. All gene names here are mouse names. The DNA read from the CDR3 is TGTGCCAGCAGTGATGCGGGGGGAGTCACA. This gives the protein CASSDAGGVT. The entire CDR3 protein reads CASSDAGGVTEVFF. This chain uses TRBV13-3 with TRBJ1-1; maybe TRBD1 (5 bases). The sequence runs out 4 residues before the end of the CDR3; the remainder is reconstructed from the germline J gene. The CDR3 runs to 14 residues. Trimming removed 0 bases at V and 4 bases at J, with 10 bases between. From germline, CDR1 is NNHDY and CDR2 SYVADS.

The table lists this clone with a few counts. The gene names here belong to mouse. The sequence runs out 4 residues before the end of the CDR3; the remainder is reconstructed from the germline J gene. The chain carries TRBV19 and TRBJ1-1; TRBD1 matches at 9 bases. The CDR3 consists of 13 residues. Looked up from germline, CDR1 is FNHDT and CDR2 is SITEND (reference sequence). The CDR3 region is CASSIRDREEVFF. The covered CDR3 bases are TGTGCCAGCAGTATAAGGGACAGGGAA.

For this clone: Gene names refer to mouse genes. The sequenced fragment ends 4 residues before the CDR3 boundary, so the rest is inferred from the germline J gene. The chain joins TRBV1 to TRBJ1-4, with a possible D match to TRBD1 (6 bases). The CDR3 has 16 amino acids. V was shortened by 3 bases and J by 4 bases, with 15 bases between the two germline ends. Germline V CDR1 and CDR2: NSQYPW, LRSPGD (reference sequence). The sequenced CDR3 bases are TGCACCTGCAGTGCTCACGGGACAACTTACAACGAA. Amino acids: CTCSAHGTTYNE. The full-length CDR3 reads as CTCSAHGTTYNERLFF.

This clone came up many times. Germline and genes here are mouse. The read ends 4 residues before the CDR3 terminus; that terminus is restored from the germline J gene. The chain carries TRBV13-3 and TRBJ2-7; D is possibly TRBD1 (6 bases). Germline V gives CDR1 NNHDY, CDR2 SYVADS. The V end lost 1 base, the J end lost 2 bases, and 10 bases lay between the germline ends. This CDR3 has 14 residues. The CDR3 bases that were read are TGTGCCAGCAGTGATAAGGGACAAACCTAT. Its protein product is CASSDKGQTY. The entire CDR3 sequence reads CASSDKGQTYEQYF.

This clone appeared many times. Genes here carry mouse names. The sequence runs out 4 residues before the end of the CDR3; the remainder is reconstructed from the germline J gene. V gene TRBV13-3 combines with J gene TRBJ2-2; 7 nucleotides agree with TRBD1. The CDR3 has 16 residues. Trimming took 5 bases from V and 0 from J; bases not matched to a gene: 7. Germline V lookup: CDR1 NNHDY, CDR2 SYVADS. The sequenced part of the CDR3 DNA is TGTGCCAGCAGCCCCGGACAGGAAACAAACACCGGG. This encodes CASSPGQETNTG. The full CDR3 protein is CASSPGQETNTGQLYF. Full variable domain (outside the CDR3, taken from reference TRBV13-3 and TRBJ2-2): EAAVTQSPRSKVAVTGGKVTLSCHQTNNHDYMYWYRQDTGHGLRLIHYSYVADSTEKGDIPDGYKASRPSQENFSLILELASLSQTAVYFCASSPGQETNTGQLYFGEGSKLTVL.

In this sample, this clone turned up a few times. Gene names are mouse gene names. The read terminates 4 residues before the CDR3 end, so the remaining end is supplied by the germline J gene. The V and J genes are TRBV19 and TRBJ2-5; possible D gene TRBD1, 7 bases. Trimming shortened V by 2 bases and J by 0 bases, and 10 bases separated the two germline ends. This CDR3 has 15 residues. The germline gives CDR1 FNHDT, CDR2 SITEND (reference sequence). CDR3 sequence: CASSIRGLNQDTQYF. CDR3 DNA, as far as it was read: TGTGCCAGCAGTATTAGGGGGCTTAACCAAGAC.

This clone has a handful of counts. The germline and genes are mouse ones. The read terminates 4 residues ahead of where the CDR3 ends, so the germline J gene completes it. J is TRBJ2-2 and V is TRBV1, with D possibly TRBD2 on 6 matching bases. V was cut by 2 bases and J by 1 base, with 14 bases left in between. Germline CDR1 is NSQYPW and CDR2 is LRSPGD (reference sequence). The length of the CDR3 is 17 residues. The CDR3 is CTCSATARGENTGQLYF. The part of the CDR3 DNA that was read is TGCACCTGCAGTGCAACGGCCCGGGGGGAAAACACCGGG. Full variable domain (outside the CDR3, taken from reference TRBV1 and TRBJ2-2): VTLLEQNPRWRLVPRGQAVNLRCILKNSQYPWMSWYQQDLQKQLQWLFTLRSPGDKEVKSLPGADYLATRVTDTELRLQVANMSQGRTLYCTCSATARGENTGQLYFGEGSKLTVL.

Ten or more counts support this clone. Gene names are the mouse ones. The read ends 4 residues early relative to the CDR3; the germline J gene fills the gap. The rearrangement joins TRBV13-3 to TRBJ2-2; TRBD2 might be the D (6 bases). The V end lost 3 bases, the J end lost 0 bases, and 9 bases lay between the germline ends. The CDR3 totals 15 residues. Per germline, CDR1 NNHDY and CDR2 SYVADS. Incomplete CDR3 DNA: TGTGCCAGCAGTGGGACTGCCGCAAACACCGGG. This encodes CASSGTAANTG. The whole CDR3 is CASSGTAANTGQLYF.

Concerning this clone: Germline and genes: mouse. The read stops 4 residues short of the end of the CDR3; the missing end is completed from the germline J gene. J is TRBJ2-7 and V is TRBV19; D gene ambiguous. CDR3 length: 12 residues. V gave up 2 bases and J gave up 2 bases, with 5 bases separating them. Germline-derived CDR1 and CDR2 are FNHDT and SITEND (reference sequence). The CDR3 sequence is CASSMTPYEQYF. The part of the CDR3 DNA that was read is TGTGCCAGCAGTATGACTCCCTAT. Together with reference TRBV19 and TRBJ2-7, the CDR3 gives the full variable domain: GGIITQTPKFLIGQEGQKLTLKCQQNFNHDTMYWYRQDSGKGLRLIYYSITENDLQKGDLSEGYDASREKKSSFSLTVTSAQKNEMAVFLCASSMTPYEQYFGPGTRLTVL.

In regard to this clone: DNA and listed protein disagree at residue 10, so the protein shown here was translated from the DNA. All gene names here are mouse names. The read gets to within 3 residues of the CDR3 end, and the germline J gene fills in the rest. The rearrangement joins TRBV1 to TRBJ1-3; D is possibly TRBD1 (5 bases). Germline lookup yields CDR1 NSQYPW and CDR2 LRSPGD (reference sequence). CDR3 length: 13 amino acids. Deletions cut 6 bases from V and 5 bases from J, with 11 bases between. CDR3 amino acids: CTCRGGSRNTLYF. The CDR3 bases that were read are TGCACCTGCAGGGGGGGGAGCAGAAATACG. The variable domain in full, completed from reference TRBV1 and TRBJ1-3, reads VTLLEQNPRWRLVPRGQAVNLRCILKNSQYPWMSWYQQDLQKQLQWLFTLRSPGDKEVKSLPGADYLATRVTDTELRLQVANMSQGRTLYCTCRGGSRNTLYFGEGSRLIVV.

The sample holds a few counts of this clone. Gene names denote mouse genes. CDR3 DNA, as far as it was read: TGCACCTGCAGTCACAGGGAGGAC. It encodes CTCSHRED. The whole CDR3 sequence reads CTCSHREDTQYF. The J gene is TRBJ2-5, the V gene TRBV1, with a possible D match to TRBD1 (6 bases). The CDR3 end falls 4 residues outside the read, so it is completed with the germline J gene. CDR3 length: 12 amino acids. CDR1 and CDR2 (germline): NSQYPW, LRSPGD (reference sequence).

On this clone: Genes here carry mouse names. The read gets to within 4 residues of the CDR3 end, and the germline J gene fills in the rest. The chain carries TRBV29 and TRBJ2-1; 7 bases match TRBD1. The CDR3 covers 14 residues. The V gene's germline CDR1 is MSHET and CDR2 SYDVDS. The V segment lost 4 bases and the J segment 5 bases; nucleotides outside the gene matches: 5. CDR3 region: CASSSPGQNAEQFF. The covered CDR3 bases are TGTGCTAGCAGTTCACCGGGACAGAATGCT.

This clone was counted between two and nine times. The gene symbols are mouse symbols. The read gets to within 4 residues of the CDR3 end, and the germline J gene fills in the rest. The chain carries TRBV19 and TRBJ2-5; 7 bases match TRBD1. The CDR3 length is 14 residues. Germline values: CDR1 FNHDT, CDR2 SITEND (reference sequence). The CDR3 is CASSIETGPDTQYF. The DNA read from the CDR3 is TGTGCCAGCAGTATAGAGACAGGGCCTGAC.

A word on this clone: Germline and genes: mouse. The CDR3 goes on 4 residues after the read ends, and that part is filled in from the germline J gene. The chain recombines TRBV12-1 with TRBJ2-7; D perhaps matches TRBD2 (6 bases). CDR1 and CDR2 (germline): SGHSN, HYEKVE. V lost 1 base and J 3 bases, leaving 9 bases between the germline ends. This CDR3 region has 13 residues. The DNA read from the CDR3 is TGTGCCAGCTCTCTGGGACTCATCTAT. It specifies CASSLGLIY. From start to end, the CDR3 is CASSLGLIYEQYF.